Shown below are 16 T cell receptor beta chains from a single sample sequenced in a study of T cells in Graves' hyperthyroidism and ophthalmopathy. TCR beta CDR3 regions were amplified from RNA. An initial round of RT-PCR targeting the TCR CDR3 relied on the HTBI primer set. MiXCR was run by TCRdb on the multiplex PCR reads, yielding one entry per CDR3 protein. The table lists over 500,000 distinct CDR3 sequences, 13% to 15% of them singletons. The sequenced sample consisted of blood. The receptors derive from a woman between 40 and 50 years old with Graves' hyperthyroidism.

This clonotype was counted a few times. The V call is TRBV28, the J call TRBJ1-2; TRBD1 might be the D (5 bases). Trimming cost V 7 bases and J 4 bases, with 13 bases left between them. The CDR3 sequence is 13 residues long. Germline V gene sequence: CDR1 MDHEN, CDR2 SYDVKM. The CDR3 region has the DNA TGTGCCAGCACCACAGGAGGCGTCTATGGCTACACCTTC. As protein: CASTTGGVYGYTF.

This clonotype was counted at least ten times. The rearrangement links TRBV11-2 to TRBJ2-5; no clear D. There are 14 residues in the CDR3. The germline V gene has CDR1 SGHAT and CDR2 FQNNGV. The V and J ends lost 1 base and 5 bases respectively, with 11 bases between them. The CDR3 DNA reads as TGTGCCAGCAGCTTAGTCGACGGGTGGGAGACCCAGTACTTC. Its translation is CASSLVDGWETQYF.

This clonotype was recorded many times. The J gene is TRBJ2-2, the V gene TRBV6-1; 7 nucleotides match TRBD2. Germline V lookup: CDR1 MNHNS, CDR2 SASEGT. Trimming removed 7 bases from V and 6 bases from J; junction bases left unmatched: 2. The CDR3 is 12 residues long. CDR3 region: CASTAGAGELFF. The DNA for the CDR3 is TGTGCCAGCACCGCGGGAGCCGGGGAGCTGTTTTTT.

This clonotype was picked up many times. CDR3 in amino acids: CASSLGDSQYSNQPQHF. The CDR3 DNA sequence: TGCGCCAGCAGCTTAGGGGACAGCCAATATAGCAATCAGCCCCAGCATTTT. This rearrangement joins TRBV5-1 to TRBJ1-5, with TRBD1 matching 7 bases. The germline gives CDR1 SGHRS, CDR2 YFSETQ. J was trimmed by 0 bases and V by 2 bases; bases with no gene match: 8. The length of the CDR3 is 17 residues. Variable domain in full (rest from reference TRBV5-1 and TRBJ1-5): KAGVTQTPRYLIKTRGQQVTLSCSPISGHRSVSWYQQTPGQGLQFLFEYFSETQRNKGNFPGRFSGRQFSNSRSEMNVSTLELGDSALYLCASSLGDSQYSNQPQHFGDGTRLSIL.

This clonotype was seen at least ten times. The rearrangement joins TRBV7-3 to TRBJ2-5; 7 bases line up with TRBD2. The CDR3 sequence is 16 residues long. V was clipped by 8 bases and J by 5 bases; unmatched bases: 17. Per germline, CDR1 SGHTA and CDR2 FQGTGA. For the CDR3, the DNA is TGTGCCAGCTCCGCGAATCAGGCTAGCGGTCTGGAGACCCAGTACTTC. Its translation is CASSANQASGLETQYF. Drawing the rest from reference TRBV7-3 and TRBJ2-5, the complete variable domain is GAGVSQTPSNKVTEKGKYVELRCDPISGHTALYWYRQSLGQGPEFLIYFQGTGAADDSGLPNDRFFAVRPEGSVSTLKIQRTERGDSAVYLCASSANQASGLETQYFGPGTRLLVL.

This clonotype was counted at least ten times. The chain carries TRBV12-3 or TRBV12-4 and TRBJ2-1; 7 nucleotides align to TRBD2. This CDR3 spans 14 amino acids. Trimming removed 9 bases from V and 4 bases from J; junction bases left unmatched: 9. In nucleotides, the CDR3 is TGTGCCAGTGCAAGGGCTAGCGGTTACAATGAGCAGTTCTTC. It yields the protein CASARASGYNEQFF.

This clonotype was detected once. This chain joins TRBV11-2 and TRBJ2-3, with D unclear. Germline V gene data show CDR1 as SGHAT and CDR2 as FQNNGV. Trimming cost V 5 bases and J 6 bases, with 12 bases left between them. This CDR3 region has 13 residues. CDR3 DNA sequence: TGTGCCAGCAGCCACTCTGGGGTGGATACGCAGTATTTT. Amino acid sequence: CASSHSGVDTQYF.

This clonotype occurred many times. The chain employs TRBV28 and TRBJ2-2, with 9 nucleotides matching TRBD2. V gave up 5 bases and J gave up 5 bases; unmatched junction bases: 12. Germline loops: CDR1 MDHEN, CDR2 SYDVKM. CDR3 length equals 17 residues. This CDR3 is CASSPSLLAGRTGELFF. The CDR3 nucleotides read TGTGCCAGCAGTCCCTCCCTACTAGCGGGTCGAACCGGGGAGCTGTTTTTT.

This clonotype was observed many times. The chain joins TRBV6-1 to TRBJ1-2; D unresolved. The V and J ends lost 6 bases and 4 bases respectively, with 12 bases between them. The CDR3 totals 13 residues. CDR1 is MNHNS and CDR2 is SASEGT in the germline V gene. CDR3 sequence reads: CASRMGEGYGYTF. The CDR3, as DNA: TGTGCCAGCAGAATGGGCGAGGGCTATGGCTACACCTTC.

This chain links TRBV30 with TRBJ1-6; a weak D match, TRBD1 (5 bases). Trimming took 3 bases from V and 8 from J, leaving 23 bases between them. This CDR3 is 17 amino acids long. Germline V gives CDR1 GTSNPN, CDR2 SVGIG (reference sequence). In DNA, the CDR3 is TGTGCCTGGAGCGGGGCAATGACGAGGGGCAGCGATTCACCCCTCCACTTT. Its protein is CAWSGAMTRGSDSPLHF. Supplemented by reference TRBV30 and TRBJ1-6, the full variable domain reads SQTIHQWPATLVQPVGSPLSLECTVEGTSNPNLYWYRQAAGRGLQLLFYSVGIGQISSEVPQNLSASRPQDRQFILSSKKLLLSDSGFYLCAWSGAMTRGSDSPLHFGNGTRLTVT.

This clonotype showed up just a few times. The chain recombines TRBV12-5 with TRBJ2-2; 8 bases are shared with TRBD1. The V gene's germline CDR1 is LGHNT and CDR2 FRNRAP. The CDR3 contains 14 residues. V lost 7 bases, J lost 3 bases, and 4 bases stayed unmatched. The CDR3 loop reads CASDQGADTGELFF. The CDR3 DNA follows: TGTGCTAGTGATCAGGGGGCCGACACCGGGGAGCTGTTTTTT.

There are a few counts of this clonotype. The chain combines TRBV29-1 with TRBJ2-3; D not certain. V was shortened by 6 bases and J by 2 bases, with 15 bases between the two germline ends. Looked up from germline, CDR1 is SQVTM and CDR2 is ANQGSEA. The CDR3 contains 14 residues. CDR3 sequence reads: CSVAPVSLTDTQYF. For the CDR3, the DNA is TGCAGCGTGGCGCCAGTTTCTCTCACAGATACGCAGTATTTT.

This clonotype was counted many times. The CDR3 bases are TGCGCCAGCAGCTGGGACAGGGAAAACACCGGGGAGCTGTTTTTT. Residues: CASSWDRENTGELFF. The chain couples TRBV5-1 to TRBJ2-2, with 9 positions matching TRBD1. Germline CDR1 reads SGHRS; CDR2 reads YFSETQ. The CDR3 spans 15 residues. Trimming at V came to 3 bases and at J to 2 bases, leaving 2 bases not matched to a gene.

This clonotype was picked up many times. CDR3 amino acids: CASSQGKLAYTHEQFF. CDR3 DNA sequence: TGTGCCAGCAGCCAAGGAAAACTAGCGTATACCCATGAGCAGTTCTTC. The genes are TRBV3-1 and TRBJ2-1; 7 nucleotides agree with TRBD2. The germline gives CDR1 LGHDT, CDR2 YNNKEL (reference sequence). CDR3 size: 16 residues. The junction had 11 bases not matched to a gene; V was cut back by 1 base and J by 8 bases.

Comments on this clonotype: Given a much more abundant clone one base away, this may be a read error. The genes are TRBV30 and TRBJ1-1, with D possibly being TRBD1 (6 bases). Trimming pared 5 bases from V and 4 bases from J, leaving 20 bases between. The CDR3 extends over 15 amino acids. The germline gives CDR1 GTSNPN, CDR2 SVGIG (reference sequence). For the CDR3, the DNA is TGTGCCTGGGGTCCGGATACAGGGAGGCCCACTGAAGCTTTCTTT. Residues: CAWGPDTGRPTEAFF. Full variable domain (remainder filled in from reference TRBV30 and TRBJ1-1): SQTIHQWPATLVQPVGSPLSLECTVEGTSNPNLYWYRQAAGRGLQLLFYSVGIGQISSEVPQNLSASRPQDRQFILSSKKLLLSDSGFYLCAWGPDTGRPTEAFFGQGTRLTVV.

This clonotype occurred a few times. The CDR3 nucleotides are TGTGCCAGCAGCCCGCCAAGCGGGAAGACCACCGGGGAGCTGTTTTTT. Translated, it gives CASSPPSGKTTGELFF. This chain joins TRBV7-8 and TRBJ2-2, with 7 bases lining up with TRBD2. V shed 5 bases, J shed 4 bases, and the junction held 10 bases outside the gene matches. This CDR3 region has 16 residues. Germline values: CDR1 SGHVS, CDR2 FQNEAQ.